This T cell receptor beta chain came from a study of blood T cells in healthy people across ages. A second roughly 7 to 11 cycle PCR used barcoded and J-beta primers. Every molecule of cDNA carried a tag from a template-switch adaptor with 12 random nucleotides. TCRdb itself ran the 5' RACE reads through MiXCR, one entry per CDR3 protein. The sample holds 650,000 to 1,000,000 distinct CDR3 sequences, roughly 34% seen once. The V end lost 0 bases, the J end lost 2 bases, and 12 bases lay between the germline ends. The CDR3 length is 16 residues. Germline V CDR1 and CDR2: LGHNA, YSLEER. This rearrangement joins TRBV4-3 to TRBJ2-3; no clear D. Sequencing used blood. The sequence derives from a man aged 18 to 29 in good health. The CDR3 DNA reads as TGCGCCAGCAGCCAAGAGACGGTGGAGCCCACAGATACGCAGTATTTT. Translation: CASSQETVEPTDTQYF.